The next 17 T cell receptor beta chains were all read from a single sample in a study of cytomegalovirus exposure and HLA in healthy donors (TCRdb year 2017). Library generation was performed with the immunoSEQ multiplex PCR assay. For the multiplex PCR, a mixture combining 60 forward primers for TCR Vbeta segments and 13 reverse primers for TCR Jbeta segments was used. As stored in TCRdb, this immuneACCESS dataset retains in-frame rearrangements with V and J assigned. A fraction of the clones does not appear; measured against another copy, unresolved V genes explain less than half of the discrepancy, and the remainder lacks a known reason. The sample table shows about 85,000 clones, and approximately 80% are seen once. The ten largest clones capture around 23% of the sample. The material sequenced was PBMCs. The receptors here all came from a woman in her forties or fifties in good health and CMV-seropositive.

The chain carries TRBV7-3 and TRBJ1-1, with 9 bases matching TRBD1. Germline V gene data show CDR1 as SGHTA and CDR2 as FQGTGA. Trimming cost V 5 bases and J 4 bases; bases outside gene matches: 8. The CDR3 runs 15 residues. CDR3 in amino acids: CASSPTQGAITEAFF. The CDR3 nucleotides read TGTGCCAGCAGCCCCACACAGGGGGCGATCACTGAAGCTTTCTTT.

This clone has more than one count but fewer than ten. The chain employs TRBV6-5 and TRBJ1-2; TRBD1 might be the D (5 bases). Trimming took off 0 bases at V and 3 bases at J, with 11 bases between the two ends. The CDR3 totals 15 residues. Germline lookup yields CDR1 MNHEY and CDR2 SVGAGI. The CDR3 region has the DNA TGTGCCAGCAGTTACTCGTCGGGGGGGGACTATGGCTACACCTTC. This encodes CASSYSSGGDYGYTF.

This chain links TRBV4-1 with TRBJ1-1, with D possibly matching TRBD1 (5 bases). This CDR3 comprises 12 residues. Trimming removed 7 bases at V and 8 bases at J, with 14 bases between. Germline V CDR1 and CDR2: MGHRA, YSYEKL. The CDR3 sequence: CASTGEGPEAFF. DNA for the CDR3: TGCGCCAGCACCGGGGAGGGGCCAGAAGCTTTCTTT.

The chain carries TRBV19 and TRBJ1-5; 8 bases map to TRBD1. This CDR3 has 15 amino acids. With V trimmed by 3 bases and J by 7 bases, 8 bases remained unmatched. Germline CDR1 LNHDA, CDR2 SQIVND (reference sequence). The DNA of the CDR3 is TGTGCCAGTAGTATCTCAACAGGGGGAGGACAGCCCCAGCATTTT. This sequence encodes CASSISTGGGQPQHF. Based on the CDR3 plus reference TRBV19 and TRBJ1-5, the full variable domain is DGGITQSPKYLFRKEGQNVTLSCEQNLNHDAMYWYRQDPGQGLRLIYYSQIVNDFQKGDIAEGYSVSREKKESFPLTVTSAQKNPTAFYLCASSISTGGGQPQHFGDGTRLSIL.

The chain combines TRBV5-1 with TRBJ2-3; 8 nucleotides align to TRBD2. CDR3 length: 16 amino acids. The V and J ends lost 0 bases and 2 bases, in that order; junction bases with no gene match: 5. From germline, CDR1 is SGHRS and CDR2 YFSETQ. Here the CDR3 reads CASSLAGGGTTDTQYF. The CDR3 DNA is TGCGCCAGCAGCTTGGCGGGCGGGGGGACCACAGATACGCAGTATTTT.

The CDR3 DNA reads TGTGCCAGCAGTGAAGCGGATCCAGGGTACTATGGCTACACCTTC. It translates to CASSEADPGYYGYTF. The chain employs TRBV2 and TRBJ1-2; D is perhaps TRBD1 (5 bases). CDR1 is SNHLY and CDR2 is FYNNEI in the germline V gene. V shed 0 bases and J shed 3 bases, with 11 bases lying between them. The CDR3 covers 15 residues.

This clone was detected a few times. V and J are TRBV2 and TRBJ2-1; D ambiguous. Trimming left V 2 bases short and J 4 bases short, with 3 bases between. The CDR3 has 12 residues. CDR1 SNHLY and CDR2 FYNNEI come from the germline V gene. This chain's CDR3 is CASSEQYNEQFF. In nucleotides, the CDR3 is TGTGCCAGCAGTGAACAGTACAATGAGCAGTTCTTC.

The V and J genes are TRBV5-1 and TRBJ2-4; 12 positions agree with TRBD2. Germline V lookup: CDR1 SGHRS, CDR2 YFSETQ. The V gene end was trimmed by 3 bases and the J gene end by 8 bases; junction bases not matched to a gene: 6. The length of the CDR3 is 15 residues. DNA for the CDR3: TGCGCCAGCAGCTCGACTAGCGGGGGAGGGGACATTCAGTACTTC. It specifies CASSSTSGGGDIQYF.

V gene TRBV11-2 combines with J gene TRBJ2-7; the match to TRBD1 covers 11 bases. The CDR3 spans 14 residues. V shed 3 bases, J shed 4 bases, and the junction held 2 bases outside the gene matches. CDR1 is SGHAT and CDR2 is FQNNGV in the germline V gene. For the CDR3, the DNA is TGTGCCAGCAGCTTGGGACAGGGGGTTTACGAGCAGTACGTC. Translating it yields CASSLGQGVYEQYV.

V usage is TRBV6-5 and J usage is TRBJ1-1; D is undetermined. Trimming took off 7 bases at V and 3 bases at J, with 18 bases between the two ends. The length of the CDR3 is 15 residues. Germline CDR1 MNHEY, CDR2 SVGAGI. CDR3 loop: CASTGDSDYYTEAFF. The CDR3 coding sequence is TGTGCCAGCACGGGAGACTCCGACTATTACACTGAAGCTTTCTTT.

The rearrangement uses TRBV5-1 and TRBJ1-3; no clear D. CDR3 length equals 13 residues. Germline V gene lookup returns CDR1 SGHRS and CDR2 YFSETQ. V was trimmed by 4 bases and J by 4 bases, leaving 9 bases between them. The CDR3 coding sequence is TGCGCCAGCAGCGACACACAGGGAAACACCATATATTTT. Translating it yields CASSDTQGNTIYF.

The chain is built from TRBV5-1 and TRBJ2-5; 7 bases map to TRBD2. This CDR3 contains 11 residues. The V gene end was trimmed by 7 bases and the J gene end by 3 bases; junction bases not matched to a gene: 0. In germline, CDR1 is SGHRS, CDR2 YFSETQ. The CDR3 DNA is TGCGCCAGCCGGGGGGAAGAGACCCAGTACTTC. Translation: CASRGEETQYF.

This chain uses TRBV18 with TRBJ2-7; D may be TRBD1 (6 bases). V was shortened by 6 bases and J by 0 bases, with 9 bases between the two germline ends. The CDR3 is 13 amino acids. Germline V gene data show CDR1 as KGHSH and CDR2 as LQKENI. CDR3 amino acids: CASSGQNSYEQYF. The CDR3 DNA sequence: TGTGCCAGCTCTGGACAGAACTCCTACGAGCAGTACTTC. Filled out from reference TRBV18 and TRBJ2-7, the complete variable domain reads NAGVMQNPRHLVRRRGQEARLRCSPMKGHSHVYWYRQLPEEGLKFMVYLQKENIIDESGMPKERFSAEFPKEGPSILRIQQVVRGDSAAYFCASSGQNSYEQYFGPGTRLTVT.

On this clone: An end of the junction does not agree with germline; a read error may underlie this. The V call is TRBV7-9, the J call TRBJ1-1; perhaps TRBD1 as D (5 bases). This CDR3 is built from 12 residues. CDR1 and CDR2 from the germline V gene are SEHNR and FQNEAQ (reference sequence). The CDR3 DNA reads TGTTCCAGCAGCTTAGGGACTGATAAAGCTTTCTTT. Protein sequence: CSSSLGTDKAFF.

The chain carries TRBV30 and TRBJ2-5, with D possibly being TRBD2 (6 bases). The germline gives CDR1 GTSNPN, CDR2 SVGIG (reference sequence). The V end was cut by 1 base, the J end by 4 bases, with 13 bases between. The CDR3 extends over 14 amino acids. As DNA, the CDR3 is TGTGCCTGGAGTGCCACAGGAGGGAGAGAGACCCAGTACTTC. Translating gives CAWSATGGRETQYF.

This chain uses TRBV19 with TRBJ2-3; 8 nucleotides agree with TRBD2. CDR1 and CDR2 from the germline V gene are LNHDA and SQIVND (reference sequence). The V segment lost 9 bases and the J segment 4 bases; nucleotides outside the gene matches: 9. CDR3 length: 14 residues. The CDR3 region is CASKVGTSSDTQYF. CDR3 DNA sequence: TGTGCCAGCAAGGTCGGGACTAGTTCAGATACGCAGTATTTT. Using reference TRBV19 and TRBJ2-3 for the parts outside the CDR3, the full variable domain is DGGITQSPKYLFRKEGQNVTLSCEQNLNHDAMYWYRQDPGQGLRLIYYSQIVNDFQKGDIAEGYSVSREKKESFPLTVTSAQKNPTAFYLCASKVGTSSDTQYFGPGTRLTVL.

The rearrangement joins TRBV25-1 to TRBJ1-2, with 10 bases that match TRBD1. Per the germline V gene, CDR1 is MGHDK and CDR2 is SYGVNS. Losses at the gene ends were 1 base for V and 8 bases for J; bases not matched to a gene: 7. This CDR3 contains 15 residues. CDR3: CASSEWSTGGNGYTF. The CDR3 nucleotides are TGTGCCAGCAGTGAATGGTCGACAGGGGGCAACGGCTACACCTTC.